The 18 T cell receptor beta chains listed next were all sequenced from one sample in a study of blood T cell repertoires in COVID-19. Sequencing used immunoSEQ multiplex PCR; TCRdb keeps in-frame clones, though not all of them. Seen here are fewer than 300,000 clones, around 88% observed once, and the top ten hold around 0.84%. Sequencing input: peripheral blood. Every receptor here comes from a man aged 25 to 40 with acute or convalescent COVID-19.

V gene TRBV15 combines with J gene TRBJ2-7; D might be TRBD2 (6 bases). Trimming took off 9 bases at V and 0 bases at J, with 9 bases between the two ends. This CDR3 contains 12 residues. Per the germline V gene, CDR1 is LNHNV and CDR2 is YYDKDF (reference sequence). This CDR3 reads CATRGDSYEQYF. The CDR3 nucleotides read TGTGCCACACGCGGGGACTCCTACGAGCAGTACTTC.

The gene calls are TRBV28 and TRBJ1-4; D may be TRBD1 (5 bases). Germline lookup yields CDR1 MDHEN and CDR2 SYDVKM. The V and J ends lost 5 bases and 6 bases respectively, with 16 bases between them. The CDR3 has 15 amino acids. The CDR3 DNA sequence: TGTGCCAGCAGTCCTTCGACATTCAGGGATGAAAAACTGTTTTTT. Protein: CASSPSTFRDEKLFF. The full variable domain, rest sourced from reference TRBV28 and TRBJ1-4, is DVKVTQSSRYLVKRTGEKVFLECVQDMDHENMFWYRQDPGLGLRLIYFSYDVKMKEKGDIPEGYSVSREKKERFSLILESASTNQTSMYLCASSPSTFRDEKLFFGSGTQLSVL.

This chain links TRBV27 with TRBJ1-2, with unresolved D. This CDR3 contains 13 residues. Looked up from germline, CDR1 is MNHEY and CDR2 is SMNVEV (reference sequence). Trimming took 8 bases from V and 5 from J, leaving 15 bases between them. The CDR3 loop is CASSRQASYGYTF. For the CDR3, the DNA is TGTGCCAGCTCCCGACAAGCTTCGTATGGCTACACCTTC.

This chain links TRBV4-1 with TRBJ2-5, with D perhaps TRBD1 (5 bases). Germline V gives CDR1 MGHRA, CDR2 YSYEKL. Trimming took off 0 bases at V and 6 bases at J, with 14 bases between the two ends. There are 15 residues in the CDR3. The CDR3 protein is CASSQDPGREQTQYF. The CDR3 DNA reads TGCGCCAGCAGCCAAGATCCAGGCAGGGAACAGACCCAGTACTTC.

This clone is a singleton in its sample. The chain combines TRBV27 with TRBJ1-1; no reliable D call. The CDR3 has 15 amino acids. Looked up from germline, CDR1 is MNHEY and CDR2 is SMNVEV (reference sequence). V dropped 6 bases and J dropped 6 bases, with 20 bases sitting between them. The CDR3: CASSPRGRVYPEAFF. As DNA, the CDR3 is TGTGCCAGCAGCCCGCGAGGGAGGGTCTATCCTGAAGCTTTCTTT.

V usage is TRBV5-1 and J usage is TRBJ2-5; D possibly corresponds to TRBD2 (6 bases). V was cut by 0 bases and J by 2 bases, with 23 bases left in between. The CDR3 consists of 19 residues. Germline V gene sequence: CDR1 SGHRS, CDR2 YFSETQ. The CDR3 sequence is CASSLGVLGGPRDQETQYF. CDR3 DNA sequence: TGCGCCAGCAGCTTGGGGGTCTTGGGAGGCCCCCGAGATCAAGAGACCCAGTACTTC. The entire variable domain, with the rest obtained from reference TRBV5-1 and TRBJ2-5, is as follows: KAGVTQTPRYLIKTRGQQVTLSCSPISGHRSVSWYQQTPGQGLQFLFEYFSETQRNKGNFPGRFSGRQFSNSRSEMNVSTLELGDSALYLCASSLGVLGGPRDQETQYFGPGTRLLVL.

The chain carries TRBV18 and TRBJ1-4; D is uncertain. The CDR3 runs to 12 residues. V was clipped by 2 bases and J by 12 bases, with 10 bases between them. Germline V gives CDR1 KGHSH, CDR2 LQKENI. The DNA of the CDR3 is TGTGCCAGCTCACCATTCGAGAGGGAACTGTTTTTT. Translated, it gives CASSPFERELFF.

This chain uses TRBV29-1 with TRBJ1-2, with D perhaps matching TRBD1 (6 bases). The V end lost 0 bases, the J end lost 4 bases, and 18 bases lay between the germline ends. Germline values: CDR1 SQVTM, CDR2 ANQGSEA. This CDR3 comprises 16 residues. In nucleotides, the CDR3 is TGCAGCGTTGAAGATACCCGACAGGTCGTAAGCTATGGCTACACCTTC. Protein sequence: CSVEDTRQVVSYGYTF.

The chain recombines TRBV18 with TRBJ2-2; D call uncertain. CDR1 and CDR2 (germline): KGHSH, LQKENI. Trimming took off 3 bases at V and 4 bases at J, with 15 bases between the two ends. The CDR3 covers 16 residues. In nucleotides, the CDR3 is TGTGCCAGCTCACCTTTGACTGACTTTAGCACCGGGGAGCTGTTTTTT. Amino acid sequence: CASSPLTDFSTGELFF.

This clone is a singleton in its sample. The chain's CDR3 is CASSFRTSGGIYNEQFF. The CDR3 DNA sequence: TGCGCCAGCAGCTTTCGGACTAGCGGGGGTATATACAATGAGCAGTTCTTC. The chain combines TRBV4-1 with TRBJ2-1; 13 positions agree with TRBD2. Germline assignment: CDR1 MGHRA and CDR2 YSYEKL. CDR3 length: 17 residues. Unmatched junction bases numbered 8, after V lost 5 bases and J lost 4 bases.

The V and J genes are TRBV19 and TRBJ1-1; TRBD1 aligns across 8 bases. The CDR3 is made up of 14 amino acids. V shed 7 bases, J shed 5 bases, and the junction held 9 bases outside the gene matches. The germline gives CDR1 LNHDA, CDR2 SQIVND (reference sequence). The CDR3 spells CASIPVQGATEAFF. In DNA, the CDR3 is TGTGCCAGTATCCCCGTCCAGGGGGCGACTGAAGCTTTCTTT. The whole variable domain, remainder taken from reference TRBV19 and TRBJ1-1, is DGGITQSPKYLFRKEGQNVTLSCEQNLNHDAMYWYRQDPGQGLRLIYYSQIVNDFQKGDIAEGYSVSREKKESFPLTVTSAQKNPTAFYLCASIPVQGATEAFFGQGTRLTVV.

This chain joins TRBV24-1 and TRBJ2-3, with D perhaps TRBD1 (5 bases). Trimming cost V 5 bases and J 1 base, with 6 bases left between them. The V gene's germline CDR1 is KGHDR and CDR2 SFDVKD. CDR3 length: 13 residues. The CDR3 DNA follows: TGTGCCACCAGTGCCAGGGGCACAGATACGCAGTATTTT. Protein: CATSARGTDTQYF.

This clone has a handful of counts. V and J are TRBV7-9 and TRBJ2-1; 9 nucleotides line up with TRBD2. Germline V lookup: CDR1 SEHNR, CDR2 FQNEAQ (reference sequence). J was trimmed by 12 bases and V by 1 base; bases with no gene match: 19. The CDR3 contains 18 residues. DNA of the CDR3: TGTGCCAGCAGCTTAGGAGAGGCTGGCGGGAGGGCCCTAGGAGGGCAGTTCTTC. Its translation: CASSLGEAGGRALGGQFF. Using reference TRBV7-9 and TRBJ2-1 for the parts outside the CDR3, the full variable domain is DTGVSQNPRHKITKRGQNVTFRCDPISEHNRLYWYRQTLGQGPEFLTYFQNEAQLEKSRLLSDRFSAERPKGSFSTLEIQRTEQGDSAMYLCASSLGEAGGRALGGQFFGPGTRLTVL.

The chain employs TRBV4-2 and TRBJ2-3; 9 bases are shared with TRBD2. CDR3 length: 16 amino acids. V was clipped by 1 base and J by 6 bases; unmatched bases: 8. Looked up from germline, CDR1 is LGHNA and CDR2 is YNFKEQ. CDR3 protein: CASSQVSLAGMDTQYF. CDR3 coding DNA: TGTGCCAGCAGCCAAGTCAGTCTAGCGGGGATGGATACGCAGTATTTT.

The CDR3 region has the DNA TGTGCCAGCAGTGAAGAGGGAGTGCCTGGAAACACCATATATTTT. It translates to CASSEEGVPGNTIYF. V usage is TRBV2 and J usage is TRBJ1-3, with no clear D. This CDR3 region has 15 residues. CDR1 is SNHLY, CDR2 FYNNEI, per germline. V was trimmed by 1 base and J by 2 bases, leaving 9 bases between them.

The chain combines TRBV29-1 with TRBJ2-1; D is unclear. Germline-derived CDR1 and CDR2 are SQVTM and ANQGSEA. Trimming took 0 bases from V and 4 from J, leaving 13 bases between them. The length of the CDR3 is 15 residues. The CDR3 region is CSVEEDSSKYNEQFF. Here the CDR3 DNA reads TGCAGCGTTGAAGAAGACTCGTCAAAATACAATGAGCAGTTCTTC.

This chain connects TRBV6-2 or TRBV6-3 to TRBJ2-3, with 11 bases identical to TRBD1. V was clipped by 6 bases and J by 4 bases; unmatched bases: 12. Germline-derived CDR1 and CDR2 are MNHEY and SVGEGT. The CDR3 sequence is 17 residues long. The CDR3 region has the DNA TGTGCCAGCAGCTCCAGGACAGGGGGCATGAGGGCAGATACGCAGTATTTT. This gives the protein CASSSRTGGMRADTQYF.

CDR3 residues: CASSFSHFTDTQYF. In DNA form, the CDR3 reads TGTGCCAGCAGCTTTAGCCATTTTACAGATACGCAGTATTTT. The chain couples TRBV11-3 to TRBJ2-3; no reliable D call. The ends were cut back, 3 bases at V and 3 bases at J, with 10 bases in the middle. Germline V gene lookup returns CDR1 SGHNT and CDR2 YENEEA. The CDR3 has 14 residues.